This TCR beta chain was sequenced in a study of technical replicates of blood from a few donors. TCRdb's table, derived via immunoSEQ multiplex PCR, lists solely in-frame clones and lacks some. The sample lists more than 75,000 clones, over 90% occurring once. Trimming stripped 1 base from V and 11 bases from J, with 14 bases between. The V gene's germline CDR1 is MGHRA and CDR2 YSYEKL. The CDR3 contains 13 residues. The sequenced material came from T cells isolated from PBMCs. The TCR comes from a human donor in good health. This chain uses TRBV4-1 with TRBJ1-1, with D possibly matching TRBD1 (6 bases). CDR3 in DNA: TGCGCCAGCAGCCAAGTAGCGCAGCAGGGGGCTTTCTTT. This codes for CASSQVAQQGAFF.